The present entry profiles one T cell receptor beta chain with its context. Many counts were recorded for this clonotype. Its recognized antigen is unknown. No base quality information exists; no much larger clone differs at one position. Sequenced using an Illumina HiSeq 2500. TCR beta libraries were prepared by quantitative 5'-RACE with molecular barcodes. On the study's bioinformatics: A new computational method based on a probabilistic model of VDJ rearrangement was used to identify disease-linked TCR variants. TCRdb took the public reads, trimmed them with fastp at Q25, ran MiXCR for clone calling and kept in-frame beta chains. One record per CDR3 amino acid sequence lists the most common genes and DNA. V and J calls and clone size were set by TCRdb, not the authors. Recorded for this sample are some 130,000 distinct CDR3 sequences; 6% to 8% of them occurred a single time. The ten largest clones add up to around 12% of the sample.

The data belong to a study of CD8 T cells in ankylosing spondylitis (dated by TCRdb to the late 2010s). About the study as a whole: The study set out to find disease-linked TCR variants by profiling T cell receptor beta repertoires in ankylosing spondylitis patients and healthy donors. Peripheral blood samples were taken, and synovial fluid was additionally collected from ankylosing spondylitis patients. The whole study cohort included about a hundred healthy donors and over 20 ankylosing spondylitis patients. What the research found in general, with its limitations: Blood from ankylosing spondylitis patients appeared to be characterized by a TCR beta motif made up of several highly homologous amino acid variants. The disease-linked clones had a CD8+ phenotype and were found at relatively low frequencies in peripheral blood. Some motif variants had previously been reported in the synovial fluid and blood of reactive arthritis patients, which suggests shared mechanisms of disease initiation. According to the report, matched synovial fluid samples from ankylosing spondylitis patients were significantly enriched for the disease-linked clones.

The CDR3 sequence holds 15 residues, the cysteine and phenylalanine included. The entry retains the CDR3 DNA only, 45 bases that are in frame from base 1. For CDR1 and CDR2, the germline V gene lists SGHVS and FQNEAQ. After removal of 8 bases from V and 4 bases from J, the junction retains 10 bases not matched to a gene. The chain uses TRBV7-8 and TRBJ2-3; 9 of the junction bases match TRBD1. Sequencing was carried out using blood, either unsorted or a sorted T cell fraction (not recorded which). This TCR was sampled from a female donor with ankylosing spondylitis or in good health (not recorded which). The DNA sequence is TGTGCCAGCGGTCCGGGACAGGGTGTTTCAGATACGCAGTATTTT. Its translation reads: CASGPGQGVSDTQYF.